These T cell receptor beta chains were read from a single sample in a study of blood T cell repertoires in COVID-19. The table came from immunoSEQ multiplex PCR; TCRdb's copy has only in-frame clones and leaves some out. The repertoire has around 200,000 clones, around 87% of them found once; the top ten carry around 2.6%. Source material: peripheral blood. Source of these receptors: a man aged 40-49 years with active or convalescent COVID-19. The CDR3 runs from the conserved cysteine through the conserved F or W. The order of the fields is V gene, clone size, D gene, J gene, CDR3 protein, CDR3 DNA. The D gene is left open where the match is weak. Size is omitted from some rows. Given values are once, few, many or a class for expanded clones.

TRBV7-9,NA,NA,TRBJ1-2,CASSLDSYYGYTF,TGTGCCAGCAGCTTAGACAGCTACTATGGCTACACCTTC
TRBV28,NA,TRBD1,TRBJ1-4,CASSVRTGGHEKLFF,TGTGCCAGCAGTGTAAGGACAGGGGGCCATGAAAAACTGTTTTTT
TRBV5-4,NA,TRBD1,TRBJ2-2,CASSSGQGVSGELFF,TGTGCCAGCAGCTCGGGACAGGGTGTTTCGGGGGAGCTGTTTTTT
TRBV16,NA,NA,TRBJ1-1,CASSQSSPAEAFF,TGTGCCAGCAGCCAATCGTCGCCAGCTGAAGCTTTCTTT
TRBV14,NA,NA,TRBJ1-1,CASSQDPWGDTEAFF,TGTGCCAGCAGCCAAGATCCGTGGGGGGACACTGAAGCTTTCTTT
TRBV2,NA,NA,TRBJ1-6,CASSLQALGTPLHF,TGTGCCAGCAGTTTACAGGCCCTAGGGACACCCCTCCACTTT
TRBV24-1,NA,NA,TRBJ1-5,CATSDQRSGSNQPQHF,TGTGCCACCAGTGACCAGAGGTCCGGGAGCAATCAGCCCCAGCATTTT
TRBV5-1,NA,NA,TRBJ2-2,CASSLGQVNTGELFF,TGCGCCAGCAGCTTGGGACAGGTGAACACCGGGGAGCTGTTTTTT
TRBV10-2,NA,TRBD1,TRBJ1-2,CASRATLQDREEGYTF,TGCGCCAGCAGGGCTACCTTACAAGACAGGGAAGAAGGCTACACCTTC
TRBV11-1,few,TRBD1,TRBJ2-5,CASSFPDRGETQYF,TGTGCCAGCAGCTTCCCCGACAGGGGAGAGACCCAGTACTTC
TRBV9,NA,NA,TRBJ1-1,CASGKGGAMYTEAFF,TGTGCCAGCGGAAAGGGAGGGGCAATGTACACTGAAGCTTTCTTT
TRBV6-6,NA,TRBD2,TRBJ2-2,CASLRGGATGELFF,TGTGCCAGCTTGCGGGGGGGCGCCACCGGGGAGCTGTTTTTT
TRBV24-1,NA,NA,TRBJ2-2,CAPKDGSGRVGELFF,TGTGCCCCCAAGGATGGGTCCGGGCGGGTCGGGGAGCTGTTTTTT
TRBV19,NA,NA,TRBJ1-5,CASSIQGQPQHF,TGTGCCAGTAGTATACAGGGTCAGCCCCAGCATTTT
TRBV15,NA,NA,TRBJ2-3,CATSRDFGGITQYF,TGTGCCACCAGCAGAGATTTCGGGGGAATCACGCAGTATTTT
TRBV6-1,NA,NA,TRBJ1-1,CASSEVGGGKGDTFF,TGTGCCAGCAGTGAAGTGGGGGGAGGGAAGGGTGACACTTTCTTT
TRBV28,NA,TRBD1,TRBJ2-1,CASSPAGTGSYNEQFF,TGTGCCAGCAGTCCTGCCGGGACAGGCTCCTACAATGAGCAGTTCTTC
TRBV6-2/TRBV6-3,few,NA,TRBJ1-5,CASSSRRPADNQPQHF,TGTGCCAGCAGCTCCCGGCGGCCAGCAGACAATCAGCCCCAGCATTTT
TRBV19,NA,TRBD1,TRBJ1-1,CATKDRLNTEAFF,TGTGCCACTAAGGACAGGTTAAACACTGAAGCTTTCTTT
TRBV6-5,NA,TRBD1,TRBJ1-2,CASSNSLTGARGYTF,TGTGCCAGCAGTAACTCGTTGACAGGGGCGCGTGGCTACACCTTC
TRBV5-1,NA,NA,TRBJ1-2,CASSLSTGSYGYTF,TGCGCCAGCAGCTTATCCACAGGGTCCTATGGCTACACCTTC
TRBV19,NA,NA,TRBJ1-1,CASRTEQGSTEAFF,TGTGCCAGTAGAACAGAACAGGGTAGCACTGAAGCTTTCTTT
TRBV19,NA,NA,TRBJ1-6,CASAGQSFNSPLHF,TGTGCCAGCGCAGGACAGTCTTTTAATTCACCCCTCCACTTT
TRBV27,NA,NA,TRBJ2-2,CASSLKRRNTGELFF,TGTGCCAGCAGTTTAAAGCGGCGCAACACCGGGGAGCTGTTTTTT
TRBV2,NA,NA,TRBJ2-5,CASSENRLQETQYF,TGTGCCAGCAGTGAAAACAGGCTACAAGAGACCCAGTACTTC
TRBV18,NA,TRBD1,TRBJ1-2,CASSTSVGQGGAWYGYTF,TGTGCCAGCTCAACCTCCGTGGGACAGGGGGGGGCGTGGTATGGCTACACCTTC
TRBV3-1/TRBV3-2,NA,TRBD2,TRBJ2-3,CASSGPGTSIPDTQYF,TGTGCCAGCAGCGGGCCAGGGACTAGCATCCCAGATACGCAGTATTTT
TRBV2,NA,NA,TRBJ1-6,CASSEMRAGYNSPLHF,TGTGCCAGCAGTGAAATGAGGGCTGGATATAATTCACCCCTCCACTTT
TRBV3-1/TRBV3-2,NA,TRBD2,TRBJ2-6,CASSSLVPGLADYSGANVLTF,TGTGCCAGCAGCTCCCTTGTCCCGGGACTAGCGGATTACTCTGGGGCCAACGTCCTGACTTTC
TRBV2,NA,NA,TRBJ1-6,CAVQPQEGSPLHF,TGTGCCGTCCAACCGCAAGAGGGATCACCCCTCCACTTT
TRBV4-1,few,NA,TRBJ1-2,CASSQDGGGYTF,TGCGCCAGCAGCCAAGACGGTGGTGGCTACACCTTC
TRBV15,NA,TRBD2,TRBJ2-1,CATSREVGRDPRSFF,TGTGCCACCAGCAGAGAAGTTGGGAGGGACCCCAGGTCGTTCTTC
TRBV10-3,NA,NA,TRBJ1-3,CAAGTESYGNTIYF,TGTGCCGCCGGAACAGAGTCTTACGGAAACACCATATATTTT
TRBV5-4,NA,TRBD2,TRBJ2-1,CASSVSGGAMSEQFF,TGTGCCAGCAGCGTAAGCGGGGGGGCGATGAGTGAGCAGTTCTTC
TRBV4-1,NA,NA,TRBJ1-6,CASSQELRQGRSPLHF,TGCGCCAGCAGCCAAGAGCTTAGGCAGGGGCGGTCACCCCTCCACTTT
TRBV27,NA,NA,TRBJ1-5,CASSLGYSNQPQHF,TGTGCCAGCAGTCTAGGATATAGCAATCAGCCCCAGCATTTT